The 15 T cell receptor beta chains below were found in one sample sequenced in a study of T-cell reconstitution after alpha-beta-depleted transplantation in children. Preparation of the TCRbeta library used unique molecular identifiers. MiXCR, applied by TCRdb to the PCR reads, yields one record per CDR3 protein. The table records about 200,000 distinct CDR3 sequences, 5% to 6.5% of them present only once. This sample comprised PBMCs, obtained before TCRalphabeta/CD19-depleted stem cell transplant. The receptors shown here come from a girl under two years old with combined immunodeficiency, due to receive a stem cell transplant.

In its sample, this clonotype was seen many times. This chain joins TRBV28 and TRBJ1-2, with D possibly matching TRBD1 (6 bases). Germline V gene lookup returns CDR1 MDHEN and CDR2 SYDVKM. The CDR3 length is 17 residues. Trimming removed 10 bases at V and 3 bases at J, with 27 bases between. CDR3 DNA sequence: TGTGCCACCCGATCGGCCGTAACAGGGTCACCTGACTATGGCTACACCTTC. It specifies CATRSAVTGSPDYGYTF.

This clonotype was seen many times. The chain recombines TRBV10-3 with TRBJ2-2; 11 bases match TRBD2. Germline CDR1 and CDR2: ENHRY and SYGVKD. J was trimmed by 2 bases and V by 3 bases; bases with no gene match: 5. The CDR3 runs to 17 residues. In DNA form, the CDR3 reads TGTGCCATCAGTGATTTAGCGGGAGGGCCTAACACCGGGGAGCTGTTTTTT. Protein: CAISDLAGGPNTGELFF.

This clonotype was seen many times. Here the CDR3 reads CSVEESWRDTEQFF. The CDR3 DNA reads as TGCAGCGTTGAAGAGTCGTGGAGAGATACTGAGCAGTTCTTC. The rearrangement uses TRBV29-1 and TRBJ2-1; D uncertain. V dropped 0 bases and J dropped 9 bases, with 15 bases sitting between them. Germline V gene data show CDR1 as SQVTM and CDR2 as ANQGSEA. This CDR3 has 14 residues.

This clonotype was seen ten or more times. The V call is TRBV4-2, the J call TRBJ2-1, with 10 bases lining up with TRBD2. CDR1 is LGHNA, CDR2 YNFKEQ, per germline. V lost 1 base, J lost 3 bases, and 3 bases stayed unmatched. The CDR3 has 16 amino acids. The CDR3 coding sequence is TGTGCCAGCAGCCAAGTTAGCGGGGGGTTCTACAATGAGCAGTTCTTC. Translating gives CASSQVSGGFYNEQFF.

In its sample, this clonotype was seen many times. The chain is built from TRBV7-2 and TRBJ2-7; unclear D gene. The V end lost 10 bases, the J end lost 3 bases, and 7 bases lay between the germline ends. Germline CDR1 SGHTA, CDR2 FQGNSA. The CDR3 sequence is 10 residues long. Written as DNA, the CDR3 is TGTGCCATCGCCCACTACGAGCAGTACTTC. This gives the protein CAIAHYEQYF. Looking up the rest from reference TRBV7-2 and TRBJ2-7 gives the full variable domain: GAGVSQSPSNKVTEKGKDVELRCDPISGHTALYWYRQSLGQGLEFLIYFQGNSAPDKSGLPSDRFSAERTGGSVSTLTIQRTQQEDSAVYLCAIAHYEQYFGPGTRLTVT.

This clonotype has ten or more counts. The chain has TRBV29-1 and TRBJ2-5, with D perhaps TRBD2 (5 bases). The CDR3 is 15 residues long. Trimming pared 1 base from V and 7 bases from J, leaving 19 bases between. Germline CDR1 SQVTM, CDR2 ANQGSEA. The CDR3 reads CSVEVGNGGQVTQYF. The CDR3, as DNA: TGCAGCGTTGAAGTTGGGAACGGCGGGCAGGTGACCCAGTACTTC.

This clonotype was picked up many times. The chain uses TRBV20-1 and TRBJ2-7, with 11 bases fitting TRBD2. In germline, CDR1 is DFQATT, CDR2 SNEGSKA (reference sequence). The ends lost 2 bases at V and 3 bases at J; junction bases unmatched: 3. The CDR3 runs 14 residues. CDR3 coding DNA: TGCAGTGCTAGATCCGGGACTAGCGGCTACGAGCAGTACTTC. Translating gives CSARSGTSGYEQYF.

This sequence joins TRBV4-1 and TRBJ2-7; D remains ambiguous. The CDR3 consists of 14 residues. V lost 1 base and J 7 bases, leaving 14 bases between the germline ends. Germline CDR1 is MGHRA and CDR2 is YSYEKL. CDR3 sequence: CASSQVLSAREQYF. In DNA form, the CDR3 reads TGCGCCAGCAGCCAAGTTCTGTCGGCGCGGGAGCAGTACTTC.

The V call is TRBV11-1, the J call TRBJ2-5; 9 nucleotides align to TRBD1. Per the germline V gene, CDR1 is SGHAT and CDR2 is FQDESV (reference sequence). This CDR3 is built from 15 residues. With V trimmed by 3 bases and J by 5 bases, 7 bases remained unmatched. The CDR3 region is CASSFNRGLAETQYF. DNA of the CDR3: TGTGCCAGCAGCTTTAACAGGGGGCTAGCGGAGACCCAGTACTTC.

The sample holds many counts of this clonotype. The gene calls are TRBV3-1 and TRBJ2-7; D uncertain. CDR3 length: 14 amino acids. V was clipped by 0 bases and J by 2 bases, with 8 bases between them. From germline, CDR1 is LGHDT and CDR2 YNNKEL (reference sequence). The CDR3, as DNA: TGTGCCAGCAGCCAAGATGTCTCAACCTACGAGCAGTACTTC. Its translation is CASSQDVSTYEQYF.

A few counts support this clonotype. The chain couples TRBV2 to TRBJ2-3, with D tentatively TRBD2 (5 bases). Germline V gives CDR1 SNHLY, CDR2 FYNNEI. CDR3 length: 13 amino acids. V was clipped by 8 bases and J by 4 bases, with 13 bases between them. CDR3 region: CASGESVADTQYF. Here the CDR3 DNA reads TGTGCCAGCGGGGAGTCGGTTGCAGATACGCAGTATTTT. Full variable domain (missing parts from reference TRBV2 and TRBJ2-3): EPEVTQTPSHQVTQMGQEVILRCVPISNHLYFYWYRQILGQKVEFLVSFYNNEISEKSEIFDDQFSVERPDGSNFTLKIRSTKLEDSAMYFCASGESVADTQYFGPGTRLTVL.

This clonotype was detected many times. The rearrangement joins TRBV20-1 to TRBJ2-7; D gene unclear. Germline V gene lookup returns CDR1 DFQATT and CDR2 SNEGSKA (reference sequence). CDR3 length equals 11 residues. The V end was cut by 0 bases, the J end by 2 bases, with 2 bases between. The CDR3 spells CSARDPYEQYF. CDR3 in DNA: TGCAGTGCTAGAGATCCCTACGAGCAGTACTTC.

This clonotype was detected ten times or more. The genes are TRBV28 and TRBJ2-7; TRBD2 might be the D (6 bases). The V gene lost 1 base and the J gene lost 2 bases, with 18 bases spanning the gap. CDR3 length equals 17 residues. Germline V CDR1 and CDR2: MDHEN, SYDVKM. The CDR3 nucleotides are TGTGCCAGCAGTTTATTTAGTCTCGGAGGGTCTGCCTACGAGCAGTACTTC. It specifies CASSLFSLGGSAYEQYF. Full variable domain (rest looked up from reference TRBV28 and TRBJ2-7): DVKVTQSSRYLVKRTGEKVFLECVQDMDHENMFWYRQDPGLGLRLIYFSYDVKMKEKGDIPEGYSVSREKKERFSLILESASTNQTSMYLCASSLFSLGGSAYEQYFGPGTRLTVT.

This clonotype appeared many times. The chain has TRBV12-3 or TRBV12-4 and TRBJ2-3, with D perhaps TRBD2 (6 bases). Between the trimmed V and J ends, which lost 3 bases and 4 bases, there was a span of 11 bases. The CDR3 loop spans 14 amino acids. CDR3 sequence reads: CASSFWTTPDTQYF. CDR3 sequence (DNA): TGTGCCAGCAGTTTTTGGACTACTCCAGATACGCAGTATTTT.

The table lists this clonotype with many counts. The chain joins TRBV4-3 to TRBJ1-1; the D gene is possibly TRBD1 (6 bases). V was cut by 0 bases and J by 4 bases, with 15 bases left in between. Germline V gives CDR1 LGHNA, CDR2 YSLEER. The CDR3 runs to 16 residues. DNA of the CDR3: TGCGCCAGCAGCCAAGAATCGACAGGATGGGGCACTGAAGCTTTCTTT. Its protein is CASSQESTGWGTEAFF.